This record covers a single T cell receptor (beta chain). Its antigen remains unknown. This sample is drawn from a study of beta chain features in type 1 diabetes. Whole-study context: All samples together contributed 85 million to 120 million sorted cells for examination. Overall study findings and caveats: People with Type 1 diabetes carried modestly yet significantly shorter TCRB CDR3s in all four CD4+ subsets. Type 1 diabetes patients had VDJ junctions that carried fewer insertions and more deletions.

The authors reverse transcribed all of the isolated RNA, so sequencing captured expressed TCRB transcripts. Using immunoSEQ multiplex PCR, the repertoire was profiled, and TCRdb retains in-frame clones only, with some absent. The sample holds over 650,000 clones, roughly an eighth seen once. This CDR3 has 13 amino acids. Per the germline V gene, CDR1 is GTSNPN and CDR2 is SVGIG (reference sequence). The sample consisted of naive CD4+ T cells from blood. This chain links TRBV30 with TRBJ2-3; TRBD2 aligns across 10 bases. This clonotype was sampled from a man younger than 35 with type 1 diabetes. In DNA, the CDR3 is TGTGCGAGGGCTAGCGGGAGAGCGGATACGCAGTATTTT. Protein sequence: CARASGRADTQYF.